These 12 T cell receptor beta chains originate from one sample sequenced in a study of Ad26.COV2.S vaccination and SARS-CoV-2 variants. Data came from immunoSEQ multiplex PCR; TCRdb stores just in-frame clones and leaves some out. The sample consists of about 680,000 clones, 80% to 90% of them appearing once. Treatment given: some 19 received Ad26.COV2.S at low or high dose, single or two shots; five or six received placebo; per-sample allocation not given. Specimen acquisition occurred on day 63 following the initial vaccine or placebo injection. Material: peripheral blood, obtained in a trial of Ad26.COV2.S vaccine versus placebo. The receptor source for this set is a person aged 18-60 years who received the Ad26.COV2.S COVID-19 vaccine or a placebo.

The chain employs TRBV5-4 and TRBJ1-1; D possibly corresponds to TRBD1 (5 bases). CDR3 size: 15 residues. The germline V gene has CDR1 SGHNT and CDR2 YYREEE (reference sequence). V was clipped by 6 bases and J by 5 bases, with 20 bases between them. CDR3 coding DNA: TGTGCCAGCACCCTCCGAGGGACTATGGGGACTGAAGCTTTCTTT. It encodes CASTLRGTMGTEAFF.

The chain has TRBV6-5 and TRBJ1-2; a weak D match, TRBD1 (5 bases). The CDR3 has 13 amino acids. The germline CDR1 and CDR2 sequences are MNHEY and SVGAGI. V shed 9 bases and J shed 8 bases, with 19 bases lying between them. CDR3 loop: CASNPRDSGGYTF. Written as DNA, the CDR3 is TGTGCCAGTAATCCGAGGGACTCAGGCGGCTACACCTTC.

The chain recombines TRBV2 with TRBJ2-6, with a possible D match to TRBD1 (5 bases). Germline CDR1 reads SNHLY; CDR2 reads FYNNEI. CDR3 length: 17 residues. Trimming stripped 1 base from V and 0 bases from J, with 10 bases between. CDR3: CASSEDRSSSGANVLTF. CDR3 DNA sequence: TGTGCCAGCAGTGAAGACAGGTCGTCCTCTGGGGCCAACGTCCTGACTTTC.

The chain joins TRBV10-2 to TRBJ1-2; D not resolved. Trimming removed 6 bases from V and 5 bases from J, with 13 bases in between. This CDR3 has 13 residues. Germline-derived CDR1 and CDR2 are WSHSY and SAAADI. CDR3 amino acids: CASRGGGLYGYTF. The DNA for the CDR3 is TGCGCCAGCAGGGGAGGAGGTCTTTATGGCTACACCTTC.

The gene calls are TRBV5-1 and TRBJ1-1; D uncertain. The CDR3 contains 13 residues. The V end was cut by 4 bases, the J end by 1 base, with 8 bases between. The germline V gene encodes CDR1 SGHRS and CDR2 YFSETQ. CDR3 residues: CASSQEQNTEAFF. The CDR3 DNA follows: TGCGCCAGCAGCCAAGAACAGAACACTGAAGCTTTCTTT.

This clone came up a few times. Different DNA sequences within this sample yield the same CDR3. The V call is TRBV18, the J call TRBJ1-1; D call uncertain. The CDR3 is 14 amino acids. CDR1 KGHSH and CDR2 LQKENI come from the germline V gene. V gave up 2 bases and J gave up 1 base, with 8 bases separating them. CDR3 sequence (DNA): TGTGCCAGCTCACCAAGGACGGAGAACACTGAAGCTTTCTTT. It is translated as CASSPRTENTEAFF.

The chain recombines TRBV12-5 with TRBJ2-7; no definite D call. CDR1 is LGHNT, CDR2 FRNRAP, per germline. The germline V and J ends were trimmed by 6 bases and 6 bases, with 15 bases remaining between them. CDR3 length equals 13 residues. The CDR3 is CASGPYPYPEQYF. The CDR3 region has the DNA TGTGCTAGTGGCCCTTACCCCTATCCCGAGCAGTACTTC.

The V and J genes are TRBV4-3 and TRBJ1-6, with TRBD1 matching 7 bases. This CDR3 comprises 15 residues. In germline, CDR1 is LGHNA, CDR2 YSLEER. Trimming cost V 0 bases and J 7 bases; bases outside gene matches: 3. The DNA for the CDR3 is TGCGCCAGCAGCCAAGAAGGGACAGAGAATTCACCCCTCCACTTT. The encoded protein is CASSQEGTENSPLHF.

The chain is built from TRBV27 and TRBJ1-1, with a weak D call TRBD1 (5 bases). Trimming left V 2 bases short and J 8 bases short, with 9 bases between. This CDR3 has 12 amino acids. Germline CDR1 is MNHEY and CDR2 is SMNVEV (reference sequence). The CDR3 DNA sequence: TGTGCCAGCAGTTTAAACGGGGGAGAAGCTTTCTTT. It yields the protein CASSLNGGEAFF.

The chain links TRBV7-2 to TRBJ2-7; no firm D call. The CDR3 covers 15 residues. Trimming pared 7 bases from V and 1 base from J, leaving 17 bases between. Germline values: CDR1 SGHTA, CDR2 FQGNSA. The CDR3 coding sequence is TGTGCCAGCACCCTCGGGCAGTCGCGATCCTACGAGCAGTACTTC. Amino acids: CASTLGQSRSYEQYF.

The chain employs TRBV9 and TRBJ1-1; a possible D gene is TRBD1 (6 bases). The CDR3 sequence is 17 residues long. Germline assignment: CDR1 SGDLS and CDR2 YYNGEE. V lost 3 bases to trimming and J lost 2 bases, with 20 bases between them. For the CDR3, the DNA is TGTGCCAGCAGCGAGGGGGGGAATTTTTGGCCTAACACTGAAGCTTTCTTT. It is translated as CASSEGGNFWPNTEAFF.

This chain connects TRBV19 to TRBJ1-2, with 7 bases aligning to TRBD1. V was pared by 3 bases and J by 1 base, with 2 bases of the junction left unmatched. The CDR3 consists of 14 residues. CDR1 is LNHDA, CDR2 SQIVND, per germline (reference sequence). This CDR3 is CASSITGVNYGYTF. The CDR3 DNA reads TGTGCCAGTAGTATCACAGGGGTTAACTATGGCTACACCTTC. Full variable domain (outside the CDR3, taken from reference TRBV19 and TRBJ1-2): DGGITQSPKYLFRKEGQNVTLSCEQNLNHDAMYWYRQDPGQGLRLIYYSQIVNDFQKGDIAEGYSVSREKKESFPLTVTSAQKNPTAFYLCASSITGVNYGYTFGSGTRLTVV.